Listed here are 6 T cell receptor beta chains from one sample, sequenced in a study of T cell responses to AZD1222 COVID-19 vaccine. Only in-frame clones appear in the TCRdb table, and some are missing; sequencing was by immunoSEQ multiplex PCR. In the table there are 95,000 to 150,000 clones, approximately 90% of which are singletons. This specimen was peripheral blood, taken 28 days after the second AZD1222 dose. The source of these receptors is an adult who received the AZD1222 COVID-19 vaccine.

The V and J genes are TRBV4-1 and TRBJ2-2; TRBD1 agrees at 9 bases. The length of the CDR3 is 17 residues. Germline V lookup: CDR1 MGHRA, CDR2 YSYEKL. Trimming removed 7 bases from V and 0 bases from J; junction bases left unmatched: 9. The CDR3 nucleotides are TGCGCCAGCACACCAATGGGACAGGGATCGAACACCGGGGAGCTGTTTTTT. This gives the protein CASTPMGQGSNTGELFF.

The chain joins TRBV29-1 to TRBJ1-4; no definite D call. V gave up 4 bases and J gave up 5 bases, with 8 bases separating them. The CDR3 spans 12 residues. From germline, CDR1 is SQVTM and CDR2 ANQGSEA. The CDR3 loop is CSVARPNEKLFF. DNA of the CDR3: TGCAGCGTTGCTCGCCCGAATGAAAAACTGTTTTTT.

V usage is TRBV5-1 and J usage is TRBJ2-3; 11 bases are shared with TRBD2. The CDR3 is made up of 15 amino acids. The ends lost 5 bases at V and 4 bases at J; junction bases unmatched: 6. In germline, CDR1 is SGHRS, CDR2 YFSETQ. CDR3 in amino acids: CASSYLAGGPDTQYF. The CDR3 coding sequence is TGCGCCAGCAGTTACTTAGCGGGAGGGCCAGATACGCAGTATTTT.

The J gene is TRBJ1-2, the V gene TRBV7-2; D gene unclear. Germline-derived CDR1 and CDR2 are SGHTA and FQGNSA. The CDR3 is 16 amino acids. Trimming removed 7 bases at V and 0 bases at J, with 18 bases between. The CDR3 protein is CASTIPGLETNYGYTF. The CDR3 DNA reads TGTGCCAGCACCATCCCTGGATTGGAGACTAACTATGGCTACACCTTC.

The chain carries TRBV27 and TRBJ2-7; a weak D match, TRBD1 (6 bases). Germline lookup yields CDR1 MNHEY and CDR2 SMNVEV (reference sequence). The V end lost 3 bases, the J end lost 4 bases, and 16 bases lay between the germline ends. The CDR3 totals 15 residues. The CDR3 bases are TGTGCCAGCAGTTTGAGACAGGTAGATCCTTACGAGCAGTACTTC. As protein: CASSLRQVDPYEQYF.

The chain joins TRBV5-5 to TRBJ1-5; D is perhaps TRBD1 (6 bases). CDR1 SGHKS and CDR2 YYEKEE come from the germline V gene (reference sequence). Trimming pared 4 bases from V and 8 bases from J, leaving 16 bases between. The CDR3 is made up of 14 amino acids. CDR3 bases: TGTGCCAGCAGCCTACAGGGTGTAAAAGAGCCCCAGCATTTT. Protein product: CASSLQGVKEPQHF.